Listed below are T cell receptor beta chains from one sample, sequenced in a study of blood T cell repertoires in COVID-19. TCRdb's copy holds only in-frame clones and misses some; the assay was immunoSEQ multiplex PCR. This table holds just under 35,000 clones, 90% found once. Specimen: peripheral blood. The origin of the receptors is a man in his sixties with active or convalescent COVID-19. Both conserved end residues are part of each CDR3. The D gene is left open where the match is weak. Not every row has a clone size; where given, it reads once, few, many or a size class.

clone size | J gene | D gene | V gene | CDR3 DNA | CDR3 protein
NA | TRBJ1-2 | NA | TRBV28 | TGTGCCAGCAGTTCGAGACAAGGCCTTGTAAGGGAGAGAGGCTACACCTTC | CASSSRQGLVRERGYTF
NA | TRBJ2-3 | TRBD1 | TRBV6-5 | TGTGCCAGCAGCACGGACAGGGTAAAGACAGATACGCAGTATTTT | CASSTDRVKTDTQYF
once | TRBJ1-1 | TRBD1 | TRBV7-2 | TGTGCCAGCAGCTTAAACGTCGGGACAGGGGTTCCCATCTTCTTT | CASSLNVGTGVPIFF
NA | TRBJ1-1 | NA | TRBV19 | TGTGCCAGTAGTCCTCCGGGGTCGAGCACTGAAGCTTTCTTT | CASSPPGSSTEAFF
NA | TRBJ2-7 | TRBD1 | TRBV11-2 | TGTGCCAGCAGCCCTGCGGGGACAGGGGCCTACGAGCAGTACTTC | CASSPAGTGAYEQYF
NA | TRBJ2-7 | NA | TRBV4-3 | TGCGCCAGCAGCCAAGGTTGGGCGTTGACCTACGAGCAGTACTTC | CASSQGWALTYEQYF
few | TRBJ1-2 | NA | TRBV5-1 | TGCGCCAGCAGCCCGGTTACTAACTATGGCTACACCTTC | CASSPVTNYGYTF
NA | TRBJ1-2 | NA | TRBV19 | TGTGCCAGTAGATCGGTCGGGAGGTCCTATGGCTACACCTTC | CASRSVGRSYGYTF
NA | TRBJ2-1 | TRBD1 | TRBV7-9 | TGTGCCAGCAGCCTGGGAGGCAGGGGGCCTCACAATGAGCAGTTCTTC | CASSLGGRGPHNEQFF
NA | TRBJ1-1 | NA | TRBV25-1 | TGTGCCAGCAGTGAATTCGGCAGGGGTCGCACTGAAGCTTTCTTT | CASSEFGRGRTEAFF
NA | TRBJ2-3 | NA | TRBV6-5 | TGTGCCAGCGACAGGCCTAGCACAGATACGCAGTATTTT | CASDRPSTDTQYF
NA | TRBJ2-1 | TRBD2 | TRBV10-3 | TGTGCCATCAGTGAGGGACTAGCGGGGGTCTCCTACAATGAGCAGTTCTTC | CAISEGLAGVSYNEQFF
NA | TRBJ2-3 | NA | TRBV5-1 | TGCGCCAGCAGCCCCGCGACTAGTTCCCCTACGCAGTATTTT | CASSPATSSPTQYF
NA | TRBJ2-7 | TRBD2 | TRBV19 | TGTGCCAGTAGTATAACGGCGGGGGGTTCCTACGAGCAGTACTTC | CASSITAGGSYEQYF
NA | TRBJ1-2 | TRBD1 | TRBV6-2/TRBV6-3 | TGTGCCAGCAGCAACAGGGGAGACTATGGCTACACCTTC | CASSNRGDYGYTF
once | TRBJ1-3 | TRBD1 | TRBV12-5 | TGTGCTAGCCCCTTTCAAGGGGGCACCCCCCCCACTGGAAACACCATATATTTT | CASPFQGGTPPTGNTIYF
NA | TRBJ2-5 | NA | TRBV4-1 | TGCGCCAGCAGCCAGTTTAGCGACGGGGAGACCCAGTACTTC | CASSQFSDGETQYF
NA | TRBJ2-1 | NA | TRBV6-5 | TGTGCCAGCAGTTACAGCCCGTGGAATGAGCAGTTCTTC | CASSYSPWNEQFF
NA | TRBJ1-1 | NA | TRBV29-1 | TGCAGTTTTTCGGGGAGGAACACTGAAGCTTTCTTT | CSFSGRNTEAFF
medium-sized | TRBJ2-2 | TRBD1 | TRBV10-1 | TGCGCCAGCAGGGGAACCGGGACAGGGGCCACCGGGGAGCTGTTTTTT | CASRGTGTGATGELFF
once | TRBJ1-5 | TRBD1 | TRBV27 | TGTGCCAGCAGTTTGGTGTGGACAGGGTCTGGTCAGCCCCAGCATTTT | CASSLVWTGSGQPQHF
NA | TRBJ2-3 | NA | TRBV24-1 | TGTGCCACCAGTGAAAACAGGGTCAGCACAGATACGCAGTATTTT | CATSENRVSTDTQYF
NA | TRBJ2-5 | NA | TRBV5-8 | TGTGCCAGCAGCTTGGAAGGGAGCGCGGCACAAGAGACCCAGTACTTC | CASSLEGSAAQETQYF
NA | TRBJ1-2 | TRBD1 | TRBV6-5 | TGTGCCAGCCGGGGACAGTTCTATGGCTACACCTTC | CASRGQFYGYTF
NA | TRBJ2-7 | TRBD2 | TRBV20-1 | TGCAGTGCTAGTTATAGCGGGGGGTCCTACGAGCAGTACTTC | CSASYSGGSYEQYF
NA | TRBJ2-7 | NA | TRBV18 | TGTGCCAGCTCACCCGCCTCTAGAGCCTACGAGCAGTACTTC | CASSPASRAYEQYF
NA | TRBJ2-3 | NA | TRBV19 | TGTGCCAGTAGCCCACGGGACACCAGCACAGATACGCAGTATTTT | CASSPRDTSTDTQYF
once | TRBJ1-5 | TRBD1 | TRBV18 | TGTGCCAGCAGGGGGCTTAGCAATCAGCCCCAGCATTTT | CASRGLSNQPQHF
NA | TRBJ2-1 | TRBD2 | TRBV7-3 | TGTGCCAGCAGCTTACGCGTAGGGCGTAGCGGGAAAAAGTTCTTC | CASSLRVGRSGKKFF
NA | TRBJ1-6 | NA | TRBV6-5 | TGTGCCAGCAGGCGGTCCGTCCCAAATTCACCCCTCCACTTT | CASRRSVPNSPLHF
NA | TRBJ1-5 | TRBD1 | TRBV7-9 | TGTGCCAGCAGCTTTACAGGGGATAGCAATCAGCCCCAGCATTTT | CASSFTGDSNQPQHF
few | TRBJ2-2 | NA | TRBV7-9 | TGTGCCAGCAGGGGCGGGCCTTCAGGGCTGTTTTTT | CASRGGPSGLFF
NA | TRBJ2-1 | NA | TRBV29-1 | TGCAGCGGTGGGGGCGGGAGTAGCTCCTACAATGAGCAGTTCTTC | CSGGGGSSSYNEQFF
NA | TRBJ1-2 | NA | TRBV19 | TGTGCCAGTAGTACGAGACAGGCCCTAAGGGGGTATGGCTACACCTTC | CASSTRQALRGYGYTF
NA | TRBJ1-4 | NA | TRBV28 | TGTGCCAGCAGTTTAGGCGGTGACAGGCCTACGTTTTTT | CASSLGGDRPTFF
NA | TRBJ2-2 | TRBD1 | TRBV7-2 | TGTGCCAGCAGCTTAGCGGGACAGGGGACCGGGGAGCTGTTTTTT | CASSLAGQGTGELFF